One sample yielded the 25 T cell receptor beta chains listed below, sequenced in a study of tumor T cells in aggressive B-cell lymphoma (dated by TCRdb to the late 2010s). Libraries were constructed by the immunoSEQ multiplex PCR assay. Drawn from immuneACCESS, this table holds only the in-frame rearrangements with V and J called that TCRdb kept. Clones are partly lost; checked studies trace under half to an unresolved V gene and leave the rest unexplained. The sample data list 7,000 to 9,500 clones, and 80% to 90% of these were observed just once. The top ten clonotypes cover 3.4% of the sample. Source material: tumor tissue. These receptors were taken from an adult with diffuse large B cell lymphoma.

Of note for this clone: Its ends do not fully match the called genes, so a read error is possible. The chain recombines TRBV7-7 with TRBJ2-6, with D uncertain. The CDR3 has 13 amino acids. Germline CDR1 is SSHAT and CDR2 is FNYEAQ (reference sequence). The CDR3 DNA follows: TGTGCTAGCAGCCCCGGGGGGGCCAACGTCCTGACTTTC. Its translation is CASSPGGANVLTF.

The chain is built from TRBV7-2 and TRBJ1-5; tentatively, D is TRBD1 (6 bases). The V gene's germline CDR1 is SGHTA and CDR2 FQGNSA. Trimming removed 5 bases at V and 6 bases at J, with 11 bases between. This CDR3 is 13 amino acids long. The CDR3 coding sequence is TGTGCCAGCAGCCCCACAGGGATTCAGCCCCAGCATTTT. It specifies CASSPTGIQPQHF.

This clone was detected once. V usage is TRBV5-6 and J usage is TRBJ2-1; D is ambiguous. V was clipped by 0 bases and J by 5 bases, with 9 bases between them. The CDR3 consists of 14 residues. Germline CDR1 reads SGHDT; CDR2 reads YYEEEE. Here the CDR3 reads CASSLDGFNNEQFF. The DNA of the CDR3 is TGTGCCAGCAGCTTGGATGGCTTTAACAATGAGCAGTTCTTC.

This rearrangement joins TRBV7-9 to TRBJ1-1; TRBD1 matches 9 bases. CDR3 length: 14 amino acids. CDR1 is SEHNR, CDR2 FQNEAQ, per germline (reference sequence). Germline trimming cut 5 bases from V and 2 bases from J; bases unmatched to any gene: 3. This chain's CDR3 is CASSATGGNTEAFF. CDR3 in DNA: TGTGCCAGCAGCGCGACAGGGGGTAACACTGAAGCTTTCTTT.

V and J are TRBV5-6 and TRBJ1-2, with D unclear. Per the germline V gene, CDR1 is SGHDT and CDR2 is YYEEEE. This CDR3 spans 16 amino acids. Trimming removed 3 bases at V and 0 bases at J, with 15 bases between. The DNA of the CDR3 is TGTGCCAGCAGCTCGGATATTGACATCTCTAACTATGGCTACACCTTC. Its protein product is CASSSDIDISNYGYTF.

The V gene is TRBV7-9, the J gene TRBJ1-6; D gene uncertain. Trimming cost V 0 bases and J 7 bases, with 7 bases left between them. The CDR3 contains 14 residues. In germline, CDR1 is SEHNR, CDR2 FQNEAQ (reference sequence). The CDR3 sequence: CASSLAGENSPLHF. The CDR3 nucleotides read TGTGCCAGCAGCTTAGCCGGGGAAAATTCACCCCTCCACTTT. Full variable domain (missing parts from reference TRBV7-9 and TRBJ1-6): DTGVSQNPRHKITKRGQNVTFRCDPISEHNRLYWYRQTLGQGPEFLTYFQNEAQLEKSRLLSDRFSAERPKGSFSTLEIQRTEQGDSAMYLCASSLAGENSPLHFGNGTRLTVT.

The gene calls are TRBV7-9 and TRBJ2-1, with a weak D call TRBD1 (6 bases). The length of the CDR3 is 13 residues. CDR1 and CDR2 (germline): SEHNR, FQNEAQ (reference sequence). V was shortened by 3 bases and J by 5 bases, with 8 bases between the two germline ends. The CDR3, as DNA: TGTGCCAGCAGCTTGGGACAAAACAATGAGCAGTTCTTC. It specifies CASSLGQNNEQFF.

The V call is TRBV10-3, the J call TRBJ2-2, with D tentatively TRBD1 (6 bases). This CDR3 is 14 amino acids long. Germline assignment: CDR1 ENHRY and CDR2 SYGVKD. V dropped 6 bases and J dropped 6 bases, with 14 bases sitting between them. CDR3 bases: TGTGCCATCAGGAGACAGGAGAGCTCCGGGGAGCTGTTTTTT. Translation gives CAIRRQESSGELFF.

CDR3 protein: CASSESGGQYYEQYF. CDR3 DNA sequence: TGTGCCAGCAGTGAATCCGGGGGGCAGTACTACGAGCAGTACTTC. V and J are TRBV25-1 and TRBJ2-7, with D possibly being TRBD2 (7 bases). Between the trimmed V and J ends, which lost 1 base and 3 bases, there was a span of 13 bases. Germline V lookup: CDR1 MGHDK, CDR2 SYGVNS. The CDR3 contains 15 residues.

The gene calls are TRBV6-6 and TRBJ2-1, with 14 bases identical to TRBD2. CDR1 and CDR2 (germline): MNHNY, SVGAGI (reference sequence). The trim removed 5 bases at V and 8 bases at J, leaving 5 bases unmatched. There are 15 residues in the CDR3. CDR3 residues: CASSQTSGGAYEQFF. For the CDR3, the DNA is TGTGCCAGCAGTCAGACTAGCGGGGGGGCGTATGAGCAGTTCTTC.

This sequence joins TRBV30 and TRBJ2-3, with 10 bases that match TRBD2. Germline V lookup: CDR1 GTSNPN, CDR2 SVGIG (reference sequence). With 0 bases clipped from V and 3 bases from J, the junction kept 15 bases outside the gene matches. CDR3 length equals 19 residues. CDR3 residues: CAWSVFVLAGLQVTDTQYF. The DNA for the CDR3 is TGTGCCTGGAGTGTATTCGTACTAGCGGGGCTTCAAGTGACAGATACGCAGTATTTT.

The CDR3 spells CASSLDRGNTGELFF. CDR3 nucleotide sequence: TGCGCCAGCAGCTTGGACAGGGGGAACACCGGGGAGCTGTTTTTT. The V and J genes are TRBV5-1 and TRBJ2-2; 7 positions match TRBD1. V lost 0 bases and J lost 1; bases outside the gene matches: 0. Germline assignment: CDR1 SGHRS and CDR2 YFSETQ. This CDR3 contains 15 residues.

The rearrangement uses TRBV19 and TRBJ2-3; no clear D. This CDR3 spans 15 amino acids. V dropped 1 base and J dropped 4 bases, with 12 bases sitting between them. Germline V gene data show CDR1 as LNHDA and CDR2 as SQIVND (reference sequence). The CDR3 loop is CASSIVSYPPDTQYF. Here the CDR3 DNA reads TGTGCCAGTAGTATAGTTTCCTATCCCCCAGATACGCAGTATTTT.

The genes are TRBV6-5 and TRBJ2-5; possible D gene TRBD2, 6 bases. CDR1 and CDR2 (germline): MNHEY, SVGAGI. The CDR3 is 14 residues long. V gave up 7 bases and J gave up 4 bases, with 16 bases separating them. The CDR3 region has the DNA TGTGCCAGCAAATCTAACAGCGGGTCAGAGACCCAGTACTTC. Translated: CASKSNSGSETQYF.

V and J are TRBV7-9 and TRBJ1-1; weak D call: TRBD1 (6 bases). The CDR3 sequence is 12 residues long. Trimming took 5 bases from V and 3 from J, leaving 7 bases between them. Germline lookup yields CDR1 SEHNR and CDR2 FQNEAQ (reference sequence). This CDR3 reads CASSPGDTEAFF. The CDR3 DNA reads as TGTGCCAGCAGCCCAGGGGACACTGAAGCTTTCTTT.

The chain recombines TRBV4-1 with TRBJ2-7; TRBD2 aligns across 16 bases. V was pared by 4 bases and J by 2 bases, with 14 bases of the junction left unmatched. The germline V gene has CDR1 MGHRA and CDR2 YSYEKL. CDR3 length: 20 residues. CDR3: CASSRDLLGLAGGITYEQYF. The CDR3, as DNA: TGCGCCAGCAGCCGAGACCTCCTGGGACTAGCGGGGGGGATCACCTACGAGCAGTACTTC.

V gene TRBV4-1 combines with J gene TRBJ1-5, with TRBD1 as a possible D gene (6 bases). Trimming pared 0 bases from V and 6 bases from J, leaving 12 bases between. The V gene's germline CDR1 is MGHRA and CDR2 YSYEKL. CDR3 length equals 15 residues. The CDR3: CASSQDRGAAQPQHF. CDR3 DNA: TGCGCCAGCAGCCAAGATCGGGGGGCGGCTCAGCCCCAGCATTTT.

The gene calls are TRBV6-6 and TRBJ2-3; 12 bases are a match to TRBD2. This CDR3 contains 15 residues. Germline CDR1 MNHNY, CDR2 SVGAGI (reference sequence). Germline trimming cut 2 bases from V and 3 bases from J; bases unmatched to any gene: 0. CDR3 amino acids: CASSYLAGGTDTQYF. DNA for the CDR3: TGTGCCAGCAGTTACCTAGCGGGGGGGACAGATACGCAGTATTTT.

This clone has more than one count but fewer than ten. The chain joins TRBV5-1 to TRBJ2-5; 11 nucleotides align to TRBD2. Germline CDR1 SGHRS, CDR2 YFSETQ. J was trimmed by 1 base and V by 1 base; bases with no gene match: 9. The CDR3 is 18 amino acids. CDR3 coding DNA: TGCGCCAGCAGCTTGATTAGCGGGGGGGCCTCCGTCCAAGAGACCCAGTACTTC. It translates to CASSLISGGASVQETQYF.

This sequence joins TRBV7-2 and TRBJ2-7; TRBD1 matches at 7 bases. The CDR3 is 15 residues long. J lost 7 bases, V lost 0 bases, and 9 bases had no gene match. The V gene's germline CDR1 is SGHTA and CDR2 FQGNSA. CDR3 sequence: CASSLAGTAQGEQYF. The CDR3 DNA reads TGTGCCAGCAGCTTAGCGGGGACAGCACAAGGAGAGCAGTACTTC.

This clone was observed a single time. V is TRBV4-3 and J is TRBJ1-1, with D tentatively TRBD1 (5 bases). This CDR3 comprises 13 residues. Trimming pared 4 bases from V and 5 bases from J, leaving 11 bases between. CDR1 is LGHNA, CDR2 YSLEER, per germline. CDR3 sequence: CASSRTQGTEAFF. CDR3 coding DNA: TGCGCCAGCAGCCGTACTCAGGGAACTGAAGCTTTCTTT.

This clone has just a few counts. The V gene is TRBV7-9, the J gene TRBJ1-6; D call uncertain. The CDR3 covers 13 residues. Trimming removed 2 bases from V and 9 bases from J, with 8 bases in between. Germline CDR1 is SEHNR and CDR2 is FQNEAQ (reference sequence). Here the CDR3 DNA reads TGTGCCAGCAGCTTACTCGGGTTTTCACCCCTCCACTTT. Residues: CASSLLGFSPLHF.

This rearrangement joins TRBV19 to TRBJ2-3; no definite D call. Trimming removed 2 bases at V and 0 bases at J, with 15 bases between. Germline CDR1 LNHDA, CDR2 SQIVND (reference sequence). The CDR3 sequence is 17 residues long. Here the CDR3 reads CASSISLGASSTDTQYF. CDR3 bases: TGTGCCAGTAGTATATCTTTGGGCGCATCTAGCACAGATACGCAGTATTTT.

The CDR3 nucleotides are TGTGCCTGGAGCAAGGGGTCCAGCACTGGGGCCAACGTCCTGACTTTC. Translating gives CAWSKGSSTGANVLTF. The rearrangement uses TRBV30 and TRBJ2-6; D might be TRBD1 (5 bases). CDR1 and CDR2 (germline): GTSNPN, SVGIG (reference sequence). Trimming stripped 3 bases from V and 2 bases from J, with 14 bases between. The CDR3 is 16 amino acids.

With regard to this clone: This sample includes further DNA sequences coding for the same CDR3. V usage is TRBV4-1 and J usage is TRBJ2-3; 10 bases align to TRBD2. V lost 4 bases to trimming and J lost 6 bases; unmatched junction nucleotides: 7. CDR3 length: 15 amino acids. Germline V CDR1 and CDR2: MGHRA, YSYEKL. The CDR3 DNA reads TGCGCCAGCAGCCCTCTAGCGGGGGTCTCGGATACGCAGTATTTT. Translation: CASSPLAGVSDTQYF.